Only a few counts were recorded for the clone carrying this TCR beta chain. Its antigen is not known. The data derive from a study of human T cells and chemical hapten exposure. Study-wide points: The count of PT1 expanded TCRs correlated positively with patch test score. Every donor had alopecia, and their immune response may therefore differ from healthy people's.

TCRdb redid the calling of the RACE reads with MiXCR, one entry per CDR3 protein. The sample records a few hundred thousand distinct CDR3 sequences, 7.5% to 9% being singletons. V lost 2 bases, J lost 4 bases, and 12 bases lay in between. CDR3 length equals 15 residues. Germline-derived CDR1 and CDR2 are SGHTA and FQGNSA. Time point noted: pre-sensitization, week 0. Regarding treatment: therapeutic diphenylcyclopropenone sensitization with weekly scalp DPC. The genes are TRBV7-2 and TRBJ2-1; D gene ambiguous. Source: whole blood, taken in connection with sensitization to the hapten diphenylcyclopropenone (DPC). The sequence was obtained from a woman aged 40 to 50 with alopecia areata. Some clones in this sample may be carry-over from other donors' samples. The CDR3 nucleotides are TGTGCCAGCAGCTTATTAGGGCCAGCTTACAATGAGCAGTTCTTC. It specifies CASSLLGPAYNEQFF. Full variable domain (rest looked up from reference TRBV7-2 and TRBJ2-1): GAGVSQSPSNKVTEKGKDVELRCDPISGHTALYWYRQSLGQGLEFLIYFQGNSAPDKSGLPSDRFSAERTGGSVSTLTIQRTQQEDSAVYLCASSLLGPAYNEQFFGPGTRLTVL.